The present T cell receptor beta chain was sequenced within a study of Tregs in tolerant kidney transplant recipients. The study's findings and limits: Tregs expanded with activated donor B cells seemed most donor-specific. Biological reproducibility was not directly addressed, but technical replication error appeared minimal.

After removal of 6 bases from V and 0 bases from J, the junction contained 11 bases not matched to a gene. Germline V CDR1 and CDR2: MNHEY, SMNVEV (reference sequence). The CDR3 spans 16 residues. On this clone itself: Its specificity is not known.

Assay: immunoSEQ multiplex PCR; the TCRdb copy retains only in-frame clones and omits some. The sample has more than 4,000 clones, about 39% seen once. V and J are TRBV27 and TRBJ2-7, with TRBD2 identical over 7 bases. This receptor was obtained from a human donor in good health. Input material: CD8+ T cells from blood cultured with allogeneic cells. The CDR3 DNA follows: TGTGCCAGCAGCTGGGACCCTAGCGGACCCTCCTACGAGCAGTACTTC. Amino acids: CASSWDPSGPSYEQYF.